Presented here are 8 T cell receptor beta chains from one specimen sequenced in a study of shared clonotypes between healthy human individuals (dated by TCRdb to 2019 to 2021). Library preparation employed the immunoSEQ multiplex PCR assay. The immuneACCESS repertoire file appears here via TCRdb, limited to in-frame rearrangements. These files lack a portion of the clones; in checked studies, under half of the deficit traces to unresolved V genes, and the cause of the others is not known. In this sample the table shows 1.6 million or so clones, 95% to 97% of which occur a single time. The leading ten clones occupy 1.2% of the sample. The sequenced sample consisted of naive CD4+ T cells sorted from blood. The cell subset or site label corresponds to: CD45RA+ positively selected. The receptors shown here come from a young man in good health.

This clone appeared a few times. The chain couples TRBV5-5 to TRBJ1-1; TRBD1 matches at 11 bases. The V segment lost 5 bases and the J segment 6 bases; nucleotides outside the gene matches: 3. Germline V gives CDR1 SGHKS, CDR2 YYEKEE (reference sequence). CDR3 length: 13 amino acids. The chain's CDR3 is CASRGQGGAEAFF. As DNA, the CDR3 is TGTGCCAGCAGGGGACAGGGGGGGGCTGAAGCTTTCTTT.

This clone has just one count. The chain links TRBV5-3 to TRBJ2-1; 10 nucleotides line up with TRBD2. TRBV5-3 falls under the ORF class, with uncertain function. This CDR3 is built from 15 residues. Trimming removed 1 base from V and 9 bases from J; junction bases left unmatched: 7. The CDR3 DNA follows: TGTGCCAGAAGCTTGTTCCCCCTAGCGGGAGTTGAGCAGTTCTTC. Translating gives CARSLFPLAGVEQFF.

The chain couples TRBV7-2 to TRBJ2-5, with TRBD1 matching over 8 bases. The germline CDR1 and CDR2 sequences are SGHTA and FQGNSA. With 6 bases clipped from V and 5 bases from J, the junction kept 5 bases outside the gene matches. This CDR3 region has 13 residues. For the CDR3, the DNA is TGTGCCAGCAGAGCGACAGGGGTTGAGACCCAGTACTTC. It is translated as CASRATGVETQYF.

The chain uses TRBV28 and TRBJ2-1, with TRBD2 identical over 9 bases. Germline V CDR1 and CDR2: MDHEN, SYDVKM. V trimming: 10 bases; J trimming: 7 bases; junction bases outside the gene matches: 5. This CDR3 has 12 amino acids. In DNA, the CDR3 is TGTGCCACCGGACTAGCGTGGAATGAGCAGTTCTTC. Its translation is CATGLAWNEQFF.

CDR3 sequence reads: CASSSPGQGNLRGTEAFF. Here the CDR3 DNA reads TGTGCCAGCAGCTCTCCGGGACAGGGGAACCTCAGGGGCACTGAAGCTTTCTTT. The chain recombines TRBV7-9 with TRBJ1-1; 10 bases map to TRBD1. Germline assignment: CDR1 SEHNR and CDR2 FQNEAQ (reference sequence). V dropped 4 bases and J dropped 4; count of bases not matched to a gene: 15. CDR3 length equals 18 residues. The full variable domain, in which reference TRBV7-9 and TRBJ1-1 provide the parts outside the CDR3, is DTGVSQNPRHKITKRGQNVTFRCDPISEHNRLYWYRQTLGQGPEFLTYFQNEAQLEKSRLLSDRFSAERPKGSFSTLEIQRTEQGDSAMYLCASSSPGQGNLRGTEAFFGQGTRLTVV.

CDR3 coding DNA: TGTGCCAGCTCACCGATGATACAAACCTACGAGCAGTACTTC. Translating gives CASSPMIQTYEQYF. The chain employs TRBV18 and TRBJ2-7; D call uncertain. This CDR3 region has 14 residues. CDR1 is KGHSH and CDR2 is LQKENI in the germline V gene. Trimming left V 3 bases short and J 2 bases short, with 11 bases between.

This chain joins TRBV5-8 and TRBJ2-5, with TRBD1 matching over 7 bases. Germline CDR1 SGHTS, CDR2 YDEGEE. The V and J ends lost 0 bases and 5 bases, in that order; junction bases with no gene match: 4. CDR3 size: 14 residues. The CDR3 sequence is CASSLETGTETQYF. The CDR3 bases are TGTGCCAGCAGCTTGGAGACAGGGACGGAGACCCAGTACTTC.

The chain joins TRBV28 to TRBJ2-1; 8 bases fit TRBD1. Per germline, CDR1 MDHEN and CDR2 SYDVKM. CDR3 length: 13 amino acids. V lost 6 bases and J lost 6; bases outside the gene matches: 4. In nucleotides, the CDR3 is TGTGCCAGCAGGGACAGGGTGAGCAATGAGCAGTTCTTC. Translation: CASRDRVSNEQFF.